The clone carrying this TCR beta chain was seen more than once but under ten times. The antigen remains undetermined. This sample was included in a study of T cell repertoires in cytomegalovirus infection. TCRdb re-called the reads with MiXCR, one entry per CDR3 protein. The data show some 350,000 distinct CDR3 sequences, with roughly 20% seen just once and 8.7% held by the top ten. Overall study results and limits: Cumulative frequency (of public TCR beta family members) identified carriers of CMV plus the relevant HLA. Clonotype analysis showed dominance of the ex vivo response by HLA-C-restricted CMV-specific TCR beta clonotypes.

V was clipped by 8 bases and J by 4 bases, with 12 bases between them. CDR1 KGHSH and CDR2 LQKENI come from the germline V gene. The CDR3 totals 13 residues. The chain carries TRBV18 and TRBJ1-5; perhaps TRBD1 as D (5 bases). This receptor was obtained from a human donor in good health (CMV status not recorded). Some clones in this sample may be carry-over from other donors' samples. The source material was PBMCs. For the CDR3, the DNA is TGTGCCAGCGCCCCTGGGGGGAATCAGCCCCAGCATTTT. Encoded protein: CASAPGGNQPQHF.